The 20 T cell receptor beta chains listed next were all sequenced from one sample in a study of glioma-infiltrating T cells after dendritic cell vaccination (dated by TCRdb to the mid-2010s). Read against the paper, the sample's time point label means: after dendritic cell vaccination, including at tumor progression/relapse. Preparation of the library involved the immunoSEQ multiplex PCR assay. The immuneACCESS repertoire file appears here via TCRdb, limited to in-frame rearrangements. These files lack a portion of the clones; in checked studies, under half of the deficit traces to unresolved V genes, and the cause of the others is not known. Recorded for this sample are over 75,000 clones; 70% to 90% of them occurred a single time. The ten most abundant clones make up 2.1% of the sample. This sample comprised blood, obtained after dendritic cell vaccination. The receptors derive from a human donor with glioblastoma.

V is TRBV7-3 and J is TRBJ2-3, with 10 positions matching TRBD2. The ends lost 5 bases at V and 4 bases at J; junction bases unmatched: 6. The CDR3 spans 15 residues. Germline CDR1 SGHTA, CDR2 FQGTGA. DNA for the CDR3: TGTGCCAGCAGCCGAACTAGCGGGAAGGCAGATACGCAGTATTTT. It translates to CASSRTSGKADTQYF.

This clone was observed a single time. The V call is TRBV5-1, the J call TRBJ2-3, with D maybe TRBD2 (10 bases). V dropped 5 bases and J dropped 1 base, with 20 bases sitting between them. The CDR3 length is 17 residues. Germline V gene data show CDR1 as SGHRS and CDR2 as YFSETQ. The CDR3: CASSGTGSGRGTDTQYF. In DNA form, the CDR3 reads TGCGCCAGCAGTGGGACAGGGAGCGGGAGGGGCACAGATACGCAGTATTTT.

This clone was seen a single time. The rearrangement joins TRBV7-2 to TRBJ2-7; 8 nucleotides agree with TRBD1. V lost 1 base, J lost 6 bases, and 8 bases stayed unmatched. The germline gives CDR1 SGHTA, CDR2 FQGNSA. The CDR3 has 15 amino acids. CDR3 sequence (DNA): TGTGCCAGCAGCTTAGATAGGACAGGGCTCAGCGAGCAGTACTTC. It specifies CASSLDRTGLSEQYF.

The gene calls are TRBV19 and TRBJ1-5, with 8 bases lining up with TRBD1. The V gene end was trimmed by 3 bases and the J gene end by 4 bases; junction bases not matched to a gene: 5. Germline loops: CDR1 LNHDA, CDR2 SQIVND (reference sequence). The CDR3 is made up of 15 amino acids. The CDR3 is CASSMDRASNQPQHF. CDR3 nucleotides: TGTGCCAGTAGTATGGACAGGGCCTCGAATCAGCCCCAGCATTTT.

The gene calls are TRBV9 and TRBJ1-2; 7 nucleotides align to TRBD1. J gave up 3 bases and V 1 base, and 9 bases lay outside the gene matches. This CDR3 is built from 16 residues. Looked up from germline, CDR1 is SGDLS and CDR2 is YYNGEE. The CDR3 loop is CASSVRGDSQDYGYTF. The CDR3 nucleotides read TGTGCCAGCAGCGTACGCGGGGACAGTCAGGACTATGGCTACACCTTC.

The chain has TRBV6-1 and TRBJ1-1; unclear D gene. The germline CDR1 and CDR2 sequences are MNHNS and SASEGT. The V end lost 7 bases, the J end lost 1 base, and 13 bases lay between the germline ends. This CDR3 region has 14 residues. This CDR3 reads CASKLEQQNTEAFF. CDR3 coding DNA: TGTGCCAGCAAGTTGGAACAGCAGAACACTGAAGCTTTCTTT.

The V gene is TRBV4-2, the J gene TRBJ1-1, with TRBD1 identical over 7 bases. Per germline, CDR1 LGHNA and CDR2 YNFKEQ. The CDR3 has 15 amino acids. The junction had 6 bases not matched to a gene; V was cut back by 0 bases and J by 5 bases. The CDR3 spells CASSQDVDRPTEAFF. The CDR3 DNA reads TGTGCCAGCAGCCAAGATGTGGACAGGCCTACTGAAGCTTTCTTT.

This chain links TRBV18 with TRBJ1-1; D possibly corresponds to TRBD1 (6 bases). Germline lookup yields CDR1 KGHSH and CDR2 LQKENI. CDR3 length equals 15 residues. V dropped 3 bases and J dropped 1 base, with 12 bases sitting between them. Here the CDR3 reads CASSPKTGWNTEAFF. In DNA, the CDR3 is TGTGCCAGCTCACCTAAGACAGGATGGAACACTGAAGCTTTCTTT.

CDR3 coding DNA: TGTGCCTGGAGTGTCCCCTATAGCAATCAGCCCCAGCATTTT. It codes for CAWSVPYSNQPQHF. The chain links TRBV30 to TRBJ1-5; D gene uncertain. This CDR3 is 14 amino acids long. Trimming stripped 0 bases from V and 0 bases from J, with 6 bases between. Germline V gives CDR1 GTSNPN, CDR2 SVGIG (reference sequence). Full variable domain (remainder filled in from reference TRBV30 and TRBJ1-5): SQTIHQWPATLVQPVGSPLSLECTVEGTSNPNLYWYRQAAGRGLQLLFYSVGIGQISSEVPQNLSASRPQDRQFILSSKKLLLSDSGFYLCAWSVPYSNQPQHFGDGTRLSIL.

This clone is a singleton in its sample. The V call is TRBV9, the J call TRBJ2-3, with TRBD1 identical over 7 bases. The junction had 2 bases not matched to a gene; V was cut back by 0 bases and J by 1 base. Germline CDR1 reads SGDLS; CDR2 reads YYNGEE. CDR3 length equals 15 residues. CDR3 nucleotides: TGTGCCAGCAGCGTAGTCGGACAGGGCACAGATACGCAGTATTTT. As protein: CASSVVGQGTDTQYF. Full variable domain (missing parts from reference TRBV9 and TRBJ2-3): DSGVTQTPKHLITATGQRVTLRCSPRSGDLSVYWYQQSLDQGLQFLIQYYNGEERAKGNILERFSAQQFPDLHSELNLSSLELGDSALYFCASSVVGQGTDTQYFGPGTRLTVL.

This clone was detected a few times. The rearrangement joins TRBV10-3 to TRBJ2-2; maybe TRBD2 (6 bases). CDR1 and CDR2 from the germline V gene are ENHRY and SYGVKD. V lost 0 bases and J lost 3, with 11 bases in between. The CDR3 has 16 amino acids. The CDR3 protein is CAISESSGSYTGELFF. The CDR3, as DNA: TGTGCCATCAGTGAGTCTAGCGGAAGCTACACCGGGGAGCTGTTTTTT.

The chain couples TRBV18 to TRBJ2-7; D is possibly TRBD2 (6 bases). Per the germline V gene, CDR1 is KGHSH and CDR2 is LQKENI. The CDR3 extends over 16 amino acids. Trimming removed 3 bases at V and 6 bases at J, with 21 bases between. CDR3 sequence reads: CASSPIGSPVGGEQYV. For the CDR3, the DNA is TGTGCCAGCTCACCGATAGGCTCCCCGGTGGGAGGCGAGCAGTACGTC.

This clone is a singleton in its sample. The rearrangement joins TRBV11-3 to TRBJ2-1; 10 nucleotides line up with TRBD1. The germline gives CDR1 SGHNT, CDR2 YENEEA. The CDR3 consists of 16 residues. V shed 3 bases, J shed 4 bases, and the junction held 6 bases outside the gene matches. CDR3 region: CASSLDGTGAYNEQFF. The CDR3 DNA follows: TGTGCCAGCAGCTTGGACGGGACAGGGGCTTACAATGAGCAGTTCTTC. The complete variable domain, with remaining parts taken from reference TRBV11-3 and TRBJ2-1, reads EAGVVQSPRYKIIEKKQPVAFWCNPISGHNTLYWYLQNLGQGPELLIRYENEEAVDDSQLPKDRFSAERLKGVDSTLKIQPAELGDSAVYLCASSLDGTGAYNEQFFGPGTRLTVL.

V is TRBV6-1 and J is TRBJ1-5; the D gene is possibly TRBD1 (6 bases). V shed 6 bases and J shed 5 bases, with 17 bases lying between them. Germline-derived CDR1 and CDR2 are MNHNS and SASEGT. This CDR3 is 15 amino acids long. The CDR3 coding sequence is TGTGCCAGCAGCGATTCCTACCCAGGGGATCAGCCCCAGCATTTT. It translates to CASSDSYPGDQPQHF.

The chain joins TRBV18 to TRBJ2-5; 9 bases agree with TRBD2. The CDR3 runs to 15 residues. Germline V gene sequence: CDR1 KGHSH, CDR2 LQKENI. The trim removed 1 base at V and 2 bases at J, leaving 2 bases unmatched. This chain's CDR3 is CASSPRGLAQETQYF. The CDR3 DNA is TGTGCCAGCTCACCACGCGGACTAGCGCAAGAGACCCAGTACTTC.

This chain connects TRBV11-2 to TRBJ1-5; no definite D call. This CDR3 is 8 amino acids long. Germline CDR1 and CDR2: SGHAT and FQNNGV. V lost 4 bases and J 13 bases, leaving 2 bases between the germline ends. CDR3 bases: TGTGCCAGCAGCTCTCAGCATTTT. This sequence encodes CASSSQHF. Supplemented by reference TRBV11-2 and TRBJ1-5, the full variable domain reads EAGVAQSPRYKIIEKRQSVAFWCNPISGHATLYWYQQILGQGPKLLIQFQNNGVVDDSQLPKDRFSAERLKGVDSTLKIQPAKLEDSAVYLCASSSQHFGDGTRLSIL.

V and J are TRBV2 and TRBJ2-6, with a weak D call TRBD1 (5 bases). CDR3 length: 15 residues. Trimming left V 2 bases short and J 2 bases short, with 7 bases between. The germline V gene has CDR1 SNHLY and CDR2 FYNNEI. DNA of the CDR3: TGTGCCAGCAGTGAACCCAGGGCTGGGGCCAACGTCCTGACTTTC. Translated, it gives CASSEPRAGANVLTF.

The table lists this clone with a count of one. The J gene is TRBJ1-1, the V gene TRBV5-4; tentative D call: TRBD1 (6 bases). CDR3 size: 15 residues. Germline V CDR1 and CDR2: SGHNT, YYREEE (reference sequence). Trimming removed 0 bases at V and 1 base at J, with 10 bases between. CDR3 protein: CASSLEGTKNTEAFF. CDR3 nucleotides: TGTGCCAGCAGCTTGGAAGGGACAAAGAACACTGAAGCTTTCTTT.

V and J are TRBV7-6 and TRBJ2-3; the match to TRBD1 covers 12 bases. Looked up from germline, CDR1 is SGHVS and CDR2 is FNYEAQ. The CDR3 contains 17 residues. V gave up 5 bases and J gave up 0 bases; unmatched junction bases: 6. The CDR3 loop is CASSHGTGGASTDTQYF. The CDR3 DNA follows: TGTGCCAGCAGCCACGGGACAGGGGGCGCTAGCACAGATACGCAGTATTTT.

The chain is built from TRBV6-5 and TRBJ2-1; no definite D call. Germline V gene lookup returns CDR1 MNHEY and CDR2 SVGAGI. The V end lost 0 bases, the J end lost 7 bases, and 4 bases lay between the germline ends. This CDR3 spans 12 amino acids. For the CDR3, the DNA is TGTGCCAGCAGTTACTCGTCTAATGAGCAGTTCTTC. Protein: CASSYSSNEQFF.